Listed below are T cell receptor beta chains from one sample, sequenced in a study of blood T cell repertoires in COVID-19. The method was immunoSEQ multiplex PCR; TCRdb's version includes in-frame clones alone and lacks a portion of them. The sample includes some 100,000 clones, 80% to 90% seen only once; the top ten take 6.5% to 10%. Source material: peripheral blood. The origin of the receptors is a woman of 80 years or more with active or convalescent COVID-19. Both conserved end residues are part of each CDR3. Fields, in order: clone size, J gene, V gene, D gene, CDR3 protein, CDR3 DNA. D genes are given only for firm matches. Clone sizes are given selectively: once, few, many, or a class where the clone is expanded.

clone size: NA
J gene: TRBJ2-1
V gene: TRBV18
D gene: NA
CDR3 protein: CASSPPFGESYNEQFF
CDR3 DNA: TGTGCCAGCTCACCACCGTTCGGGGAATCCTACAATGAGCAGTTCTTC

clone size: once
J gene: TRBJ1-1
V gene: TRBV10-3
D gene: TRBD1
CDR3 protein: CAISEGTGGTEAFF
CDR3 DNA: TGTGCCATCAGTGAGGGGACAGGGGGAACTGAAGCTTTCTTT

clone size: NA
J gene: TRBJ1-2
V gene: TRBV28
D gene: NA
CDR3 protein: CASSFGLSYGYTF
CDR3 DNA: TGTGCCAGCAGTTTCGGGTTATCCTATGGCTACACCTTC

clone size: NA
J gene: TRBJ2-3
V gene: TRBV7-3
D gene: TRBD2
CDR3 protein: CASSLGLAGAADTQYF
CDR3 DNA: TGTGCCAGCAGCTTGGGACTAGCGGGAGCCGCAGATACGCAGTATTTT

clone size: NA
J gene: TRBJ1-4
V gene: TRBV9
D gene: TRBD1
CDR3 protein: CASSGGQGGRGYEKLFF
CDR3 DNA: TGTGCCAGCAGCGGGGGACAGGGAGGAAGGGGTTATGAAAAACTGTTTTTT

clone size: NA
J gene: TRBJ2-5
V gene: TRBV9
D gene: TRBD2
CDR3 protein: CASSYRGSGRYPETQYF
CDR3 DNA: TGTGCCAGCAGCTACCGGGGTAGCGGGAGATATCCGGAGACCCAGTACTTC

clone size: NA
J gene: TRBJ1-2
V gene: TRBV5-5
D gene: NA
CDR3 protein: CASSSSGIGYTF
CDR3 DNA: TGTGCCAGCAGCTCGAGCGGGATTGGCTACACCTTC

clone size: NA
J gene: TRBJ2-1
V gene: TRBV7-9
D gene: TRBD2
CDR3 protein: CASSYPGLAGATEQFF
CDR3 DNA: TGTGCCAGCAGCTATCCCGGACTAGCGGGAGCAACTGAGCAGTTCTTC

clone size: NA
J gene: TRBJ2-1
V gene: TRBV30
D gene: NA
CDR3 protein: CAWTVGQGGYNEQFF
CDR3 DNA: TGTGCCTGGACCGTCGGCCAGGGGGGCTACAATGAGCAGTTCTTC

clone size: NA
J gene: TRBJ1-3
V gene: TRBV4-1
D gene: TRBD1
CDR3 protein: CASSQVGTGANSGNTIYF
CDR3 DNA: TGCGCCAGCAGCCAAGTCGGGACAGGGGCTAACTCTGGAAACACCATATATTTT

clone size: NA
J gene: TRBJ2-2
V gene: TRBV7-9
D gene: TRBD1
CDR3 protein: CASSPDRGGTGELFF
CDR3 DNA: TGTGCCAGCAGCCCGGACAGGGGTGGCACCGGGGAGCTGTTTTTT

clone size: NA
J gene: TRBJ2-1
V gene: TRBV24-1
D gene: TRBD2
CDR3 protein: CATSPGTSGSPTYNEQFF
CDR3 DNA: TGTGCCACCAGTCCCGGGACTAGCGGGAGCCCAACCTACAATGAGCAGTTCTTC

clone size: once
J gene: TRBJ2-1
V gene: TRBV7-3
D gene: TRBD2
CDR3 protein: CASSLSRTSGSYEQFF
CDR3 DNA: TGTGCCAGCAGCTTAAGTAGGACTAGCGGGAGCTATGAGCAGTTCTTC

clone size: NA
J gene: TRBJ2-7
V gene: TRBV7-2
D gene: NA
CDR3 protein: CASSPGTYEQYF
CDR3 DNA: TGTGCCAGCAGCCCGGGTACCTACGAGCAGTACTTC

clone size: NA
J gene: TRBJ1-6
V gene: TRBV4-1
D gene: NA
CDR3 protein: CASSQEFLIYNSPLHF
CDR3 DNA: TGCGCCAGCAGCCAAGAGTTCCTAATATATAATTCACCCCTCCACTTT

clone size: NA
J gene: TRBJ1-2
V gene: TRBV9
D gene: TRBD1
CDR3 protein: CASSADRVGIYYGYTF
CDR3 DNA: TGTGCCAGCAGCGCCGACAGGGTGGGGATTTACTATGGCTACACCTTC

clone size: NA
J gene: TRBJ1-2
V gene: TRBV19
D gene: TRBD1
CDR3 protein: CASRRRTGGGGYGYTF
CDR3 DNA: TGTGCCAGTAGACGGCGGACAGGGGGCGGAGGCTATGGCTACACCTTC

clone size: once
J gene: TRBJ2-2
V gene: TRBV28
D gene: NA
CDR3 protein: CASSLSFGELFF
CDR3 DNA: TGTGCCAGCAGTTTATCCTTCGGGGAGCTGTTTTTT

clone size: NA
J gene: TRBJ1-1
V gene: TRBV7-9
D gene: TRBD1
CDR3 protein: CASRQGQGTNTEAFF
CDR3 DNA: TGTGCCAGCAGACAGGGACAGGGAACAAACACTGAAGCTTTCTTT

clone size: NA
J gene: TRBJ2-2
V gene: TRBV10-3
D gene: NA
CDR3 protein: CATRQVGTGELFF
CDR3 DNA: TGTGCCACCCGACAGGTGGGCACCGGGGAGCTGTTTTTT

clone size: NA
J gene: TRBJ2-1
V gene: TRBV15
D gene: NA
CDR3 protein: CATRVGNEQFF
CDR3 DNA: TGTGCCACCCGGGTTGGGAATGAGCAGTTCTTC

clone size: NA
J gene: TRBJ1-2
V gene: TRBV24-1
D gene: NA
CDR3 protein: CATSDMTVSYGYTF
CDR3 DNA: TGTGCCACCAGTGATATGACAGTATCCTATGGCTACACCTTC

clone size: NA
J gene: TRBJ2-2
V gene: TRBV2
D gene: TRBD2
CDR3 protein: CASRETSGTGELFF
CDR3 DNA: TGTGCCAGCAGAGAGACTAGCGGGACCGGGGAGCTGTTTTTT

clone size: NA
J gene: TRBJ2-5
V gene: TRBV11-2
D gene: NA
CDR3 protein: CASSLRNKQTQYF
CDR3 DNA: TGTGCCAGCAGCTTACGTAATAAGCAGACCCAGTACTTC

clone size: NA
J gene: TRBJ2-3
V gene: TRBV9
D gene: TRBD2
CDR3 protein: CASSGSGSTDTQYF
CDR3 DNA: TGTGCCAGCAGCGGTAGCGGGAGCACAGATACGCAGTATTTT

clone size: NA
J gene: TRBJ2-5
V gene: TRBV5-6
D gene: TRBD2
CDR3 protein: CASSWRPSGTPGQETQYF
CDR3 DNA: TGTGCCAGCAGCTGGCGTCCTAGCGGGACCCCGGGGCAAGAGACCCAGTACTTC

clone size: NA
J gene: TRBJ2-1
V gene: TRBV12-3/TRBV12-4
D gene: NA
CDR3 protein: CASSHAVTRQFF
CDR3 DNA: TGTGCCAGCAGTCACGCCGTAACTCGGCAGTTCTTC